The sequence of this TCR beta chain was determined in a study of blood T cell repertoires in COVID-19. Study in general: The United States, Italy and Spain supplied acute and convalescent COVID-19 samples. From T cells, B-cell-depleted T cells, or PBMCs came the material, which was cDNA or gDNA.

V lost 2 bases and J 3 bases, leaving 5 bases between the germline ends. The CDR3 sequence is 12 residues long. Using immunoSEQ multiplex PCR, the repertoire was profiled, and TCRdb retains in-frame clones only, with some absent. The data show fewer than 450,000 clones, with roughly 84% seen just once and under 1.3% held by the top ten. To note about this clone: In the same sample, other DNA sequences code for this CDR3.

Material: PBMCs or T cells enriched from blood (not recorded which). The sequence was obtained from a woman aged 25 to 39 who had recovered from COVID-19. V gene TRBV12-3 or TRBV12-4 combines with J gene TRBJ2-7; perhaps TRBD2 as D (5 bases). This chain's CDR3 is CASSLSGYEQYF. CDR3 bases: TGTGCCAGCAGTTTAAGCGGCTACGAGCAGTACTTC.